A single sample is the source of the 9 T cell receptor beta chains below, sequenced in a study of T cells after yellow fever vaccination. Each CDR3 protein gets one entry after TCRdb re-called the 5' RACE reads with MiXCR. There are some 260,000 distinct CDR3 sequences in the sample; 5.2% occur only once, and roughly 3.5% lies in the top ten. The source was CD4+ T cells sorted from PBMCs, collected on the day of the yellow fever booster vaccination. All receptors come from a man aged 18 to 30 who received the YFV17D yellow fever vaccine.

This clonotype came up many times. The chain recombines TRBV5-6 with TRBJ2-4; D may correspond to TRBD1 or TRBD2 (6 bases each). Trimming took off 2 bases at V and 6 bases at J, with 9 bases between the two ends. The CDR3 runs to 13 residues. CDR1 is SGHDT and CDR2 is YYEEEE in the germline V gene. For the CDR3, the DNA is TGTGCCAGCAGCTTTAAGGGGGGAAACATTCAGTACTTC. Translated: CASSFKGGNIQYF.

In this sample, this clonotype turned up a few times. This chain connects TRBV7-3 to TRBJ2-2; no firm D call. In germline, CDR1 is SGHTA, CDR2 FQGTGA. CDR3 length equals 13 residues. The germline V and J ends were trimmed by 6 bases and 6 bases, with 11 bases remaining between them. CDR3 DNA sequence: TGTGCCAGCAGTCCCTCCTCCGCCGGGGAGCTGTTTTTT. As protein: CASSPSSAGELFF.

This clonotype was counted between two and nine times. The genes are TRBV18 and TRBJ2-5; the D is unclear. The CDR3 totals 15 residues. V was trimmed by 1 base and J by 5 bases, leaving 14 bases between them. The germline gives CDR1 KGHSH, CDR2 LQKENI. In DNA, the CDR3 is TGTGCCAGCTCACCACTCTCTAGGTCCAGGGAGACCCAGTACTTC. Protein: CASSPLSRSRETQYF. The full variable domain, in which reference TRBV18 and TRBJ2-5 provide the parts outside the CDR3, is NAGVMQNPRHLVRRRGQEARLRCSPMKGHSHVYWYRQLPEEGLKFMVYLQKENIIDESGMPKERFSAEFPKEGPSILRIQQVVRGDSAAYFCASSPLSRSRETQYFGPGTRLLVL.

This rearrangement joins TRBV28 to TRBJ2-1, with 7 bases aligning to TRBD2. Trimming at V came to 6 bases and at J to 9 bases, leaving 14 bases not matched to a gene. The CDR3 runs to 15 residues. In germline, CDR1 is MDHEN, CDR2 SYDVKM. The CDR3: CASSLRGGLGGEQFF. CDR3 in DNA: TGTGCCAGCAGCTTGCGCGGGGGTTTGGGCGGTGAGCAGTTCTTC.

This clonotype has at least ten counts. The gene calls are TRBV18 and TRBJ1-5; D not resolved. The CDR3 spans 15 residues. The V end was cut by 2 bases, the J end by 7 bases, with 15 bases between. In germline, CDR1 is KGHSH, CDR2 LQKENI. CDR3 loop: CASSPIKHPGQPQHF. The CDR3 DNA reads as TGTGCCAGCTCACCAATAAAACATCCGGGGCAGCCCCAGCATTTT.

This clonotype has just a few counts. The rearrangement uses TRBV7-2 and TRBJ2-1; 7 nucleotides match TRBD1. CDR1 is SGHTA, CDR2 FQGNSA, per germline. CDR3 length equals 15 residues. J was trimmed by 4 bases and V by 5 bases; bases with no gene match: 8. CDR3 sequence reads: CASSTQTGRYNEQFF. The CDR3, as DNA: TGTGCCAGCAGCACCCAGACAGGGCGATACAATGAGCAGTTCTTC.

The chain joins TRBV10-3 to TRBJ1-2, with 9 positions matching TRBD1. The CDR3 runs to 14 residues. Germline CDR1 reads ENHRY; CDR2 reads SYGVKD. After removal of 7 bases from V and 7 bases from J, the junction contained 10 bases not matched to a gene. In DNA, the CDR3 is TGTGCCATCAAAGGGTGGACAGGGGAGATTGGCTACACCTTC. Its protein is CAIKGWTGEIGYTF.

This clonotype was detected only a few times. The chain joins TRBV7-9 to TRBJ1-1; no clear D gene. Trimming removed 4 bases at V and 1 base at J, with 7 bases between. Per the germline V gene, CDR1 is SEHNR and CDR2 is FQNEAQ (reference sequence). The CDR3 extends over 13 amino acids. The CDR3 loop reads CASSSPPNTEAFF. The DNA for the CDR3 is TGTGCCAGCAGCTCACCTCCGAACACTGAAGCTTTCTTT.

CDR3 DNA: TGTGCCAGCAGTTTAAGGGGACTAGCGGGGGGACTAGCCAAAAACATTCAGTACTTC. Encoded protein: CASSLRGLAGGLAKNIQYF. The chain is built from TRBV12-3 or TRBV12-4 and TRBJ2-4, with 15 bases aligning to TRBD2. V shed 2 bases, J shed 0 bases, and the junction held 5 bases outside the gene matches. This CDR3 region has 19 residues.